This TCR beta chain is from a study of immune cell composition in non-small cell lung cancer. General study results and limits: Clones >0.5% enriched in tumour were rarer in adenocarcinoma (roughly 35%) than squamous (approximately 80%).

V gave up 5 bases and J gave up 4 bases; unmatched junction bases: 6. Germline CDR1 and CDR2: LGHNA and YSLEER. This CDR3 region has 15 residues. The data were produced by immunoSEQ multiplex PCR, yet TCRdb's version contains in-frame clones alone and is incomplete. This sample has about 2,500 clones, with 70% to 90% found just once. As to this clone: The antigen is undetermined.

The sequenced sample was lung tumor tissue. The V and J genes are TRBV4-3 and TRBJ2-5; 11 bases map to TRBD2. This receptor was obtained from a human donor with non-small cell lung cancer. Here the CDR3 reads CASSSRLAGIETQYF. The CDR3 DNA reads TGCGCCAGCAGCTCCCGACTAGCGGGAATAGAGACCCAGTACTTC.